This record looks at one T cell receptor (beta chain) sequence and its context. Its antigen is unidentified. The data were obtained in a study of post-analysis software for immune sequencing data. As for the study in general: Multiple sclerosis in the patients followed relapsing-remitting, secondary progressive and progressive-relapsing courses. Findings and limits, study-wide: Five TRBV segments appeared more often in patients than in controls, and TRBV5-6, TRBV5-1 and TRBV20-1 were among these. With F measure, samples from one preparation batch clustered together strongly. Multiple sclerosis patients had significantly lower normalized Chao1 diversity than controls.

TCR beta cDNA libraries included unique molecular identifiers. TCRdb independently ran MiXCR on the PCR reads; one entry per CDR3 protein. The table includes some 690,000 distinct CDR3 sequences, roughly three fifths detected once. This CDR3 has 18 amino acids. The germline V gene encodes CDR1 MGHDK and CDR2 SYGVNS. The V and J ends lost 0 bases and 5 bases, in that order; junction bases with no gene match: 14. The clonotype was recovered from a girl between 2 and 10 years old with multiple sclerosis. The chain has TRBV25-1 and TRBJ2-5, with TRBD1 matching over 8 bases. Sequencing input: blood. CDR3 DNA sequence: TGTGCCAGCAGTGAATATACTGGAACGTGGACAGGGTGGGAGACCCAGTACTTC. This gives the protein CASSEYTGTWTGWETQYF.